Listed here are 25 T cell receptor beta chains from one sample, sequenced in a study of blood T cell repertoires in COVID-19. Assay: immunoSEQ multiplex PCR; the TCRdb copy retains only in-frame clones and omits some. Of about 120,000 clones in the sample, 75% to 90% were seen once. Sequencing was performed on peripheral blood. The origin of the receptors is a man between 60 and 75 years old with COVID-19, enrolled during active disease.

V gene TRBV7-2 combines with J gene TRBJ1-6; the match to TRBD1 covers 9 bases. This CDR3 is 17 amino acids long. After removal of 3 bases from V and 5 bases from J, the junction contained 8 bases not matched to a gene. Germline values: CDR1 SGHTA, CDR2 FQGNSA. CDR3 loop: CASSFSLGTGNNSPLHF. The CDR3 DNA sequence: TGTGCCAGCAGCTTTAGCCTCGGGACAGGGAATAATTCACCCCTCCACTTT.

This rearrangement joins TRBV4-3 to TRBJ1-4; D call uncertain. Germline V gives CDR1 LGHNA, CDR2 YSLEER. The CDR3 totals 14 residues. V was shortened by 3 bases and J by 8 bases, with 13 bases between the two germline ends. The DNA for the CDR3 is TGCGCCAGCAGCCAGCAGTTGAGAGGAGAAAAACTGTTTTTT. It yields the protein CASSQQLRGEKLFF.

V is TRBV12-3 or TRBV12-4 and J is TRBJ1-1; D gene uncertain. Trimming took 5 bases from V and 8 from J, leaving 9 bases between them. This CDR3 is 11 amino acids long. The CDR3 reads CASSAGVEAFF. The CDR3, as DNA: TGTGCCAGCAGTGCGGGTGTGGAAGCTTTCTTT.

The chain joins TRBV28 to TRBJ2-7; 8 bases are a match to TRBD1. This CDR3 spans 15 amino acids. The junction had 8 bases not matched to a gene; V was cut back by 3 bases and J by 4 bases. Germline lookup yields CDR1 MDHEN and CDR2 SYDVKM. This CDR3 reads CASSFSDRVRYEQYF. In DNA, the CDR3 is TGTGCCAGCAGTTTTTCGGACAGGGTGAGGTACGAGCAGTACTTC.

The chain recombines TRBV28 with TRBJ1-1; D gene uncertain. V was trimmed by 6 bases and J by 5 bases, leaving 7 bases between them. The CDR3 consists of 11 residues. CDR1 MDHEN and CDR2 SYDVKM come from the germline V gene. The chain's CDR3 is CASRRTTEAFF. The CDR3 DNA sequence: TGTGCCAGCAGGAGAACGACTGAAGCTTTCTTT.

The V call is TRBV5-5, the J call TRBJ1-1; TRBD1 agrees at 7 bases. The CDR3 runs to 16 residues. From germline, CDR1 is SGHKS and CDR2 YYEKEE (reference sequence). V gave up 0 bases and J gave up 5 bases; unmatched junction bases: 10. In nucleotides, the CDR3 is TGTGCCAGCAGCTTGGCCGACCGGGACAGACGGACTGAAGCTTTCTTT. It translates to CASSLADRDRRTEAFF.

The chain recombines TRBV15 with TRBJ1-5, with D perhaps matching TRBD1 (6 bases). This CDR3 is built from 15 residues. CDR1 is LNHNV and CDR2 is YYDKDF in the germline V gene (reference sequence). V was pared by 3 bases and J by 0 bases, with 9 bases between. CDR3 in amino acids: CATSRDRLSNQPQHF. In nucleotides, the CDR3 is TGTGCCACCAGCAGGGACAGACTTAGCAATCAGCCCCAGCATTTT. Based on the CDR3 plus reference TRBV15 and TRBJ1-5, the full variable domain is DAMVIQNPRYQVTQFGKPVTLSCSQTLNHNVMYWYQQKSSQAPKLLFHYYDKDFNNEADTPDNFQSRRPNTSFCFLDIRSPGLGDTAMYLCATSRDRLSNQPQHFGDGTRLSIL.

This clone was counted between two and nine times. This chain joins TRBV6-2 or TRBV6-3 and TRBJ2-5, with 8 bases fitting TRBD2. The V and J ends lost 4 bases and 4 bases, in that order; junction bases with no gene match: 5. Germline CDR1 and CDR2: MNHEY and SVGEGT. This CDR3 is built from 14 residues. The CDR3 nucleotides read TGTGCCAGCAGTTCTCGGGGGGGCCGAGAGACCCAGTACTTC. Its translation: CASSSRGGRETQYF.

The count of this clone is one. The CDR3 reads CASSQGTVEQYF. The CDR3 DNA reads as TGTGCCAGCTCACAGGGGACAGTCGAGCAGTACTTC. The V call is TRBV18, the J call TRBJ2-7; 7 nucleotides match TRBD1. CDR1 is KGHSH, CDR2 LQKENI, per germline. CDR3 length: 12 residues. J was trimmed by 6 bases and V by 4 bases; bases with no gene match: 3. The full variable domain, completed using reference TRBV18 and TRBJ2-7, is NAGVMQNPRHLVRRRGQEARLRCSPMKGHSHVYWYRQLPEEGLKFMVYLQKENIIDESGMPKERFSAEFPKEGPSILRIQQVVRGDSAAYFCASSQGTVEQYFGPGTRLTVT.

The chain employs TRBV7-6 and TRBJ2-7, with a weak D call TRBD2 (6 bases). In germline, CDR1 is SGHVS, CDR2 FNYEAQ. This CDR3 is built from 14 residues. V shed 6 bases and J shed 0 bases, with 12 bases lying between them. CDR3 DNA: TGTGCCAGCAGGCAACGGGAGAGCTCCTACGAGCAGTACTTC. Its protein is CASRQRESSYEQYF.

The J gene is TRBJ2-3, the V gene TRBV3-1 (or the pseudogene TRBV3-2); 10 bases line up with TRBD2. Germline V gene data show CDR1 as LGHDT and CDR2 as YNNKEL (reference sequence). The V and J ends lost 4 bases and 8 bases, in that order; junction bases with no gene match: 12. This CDR3 region has 16 residues. CDR3 residues: CASSPHGASGGPTQYF. The CDR3 coding sequence is TGTGCCAGCAGCCCCCATGGGGCTAGCGGGGGACCTACGCAGTATTTT.

The V call is TRBV6-5, the J call TRBJ2-7; TRBD1 matches at 9 bases. V shed 7 bases and J 2 bases; nucleotides not matched to a gene: 6. Germline-derived CDR1 and CDR2 are MNHEY and SVGAGI. The CDR3 totals 14 residues. CDR3 sequence reads: CASMDRGDAYEQYF. CDR3 nucleotides: TGTGCCAGCATGGACAGGGGTGACGCCTACGAGCAGTACTTC.

J is TRBJ2-1 and V is TRBV9; 9 nucleotides line up with TRBD2. This CDR3 has 16 residues. V lost 0 bases, J lost 4 bases, and 5 bases stayed unmatched. The germline V gene has CDR1 SGDLS and CDR2 YYNGEE. The chain's CDR3 is CASSVVGGGVYNEQFF. Here the CDR3 DNA reads TGTGCCAGCAGCGTAGTTGGCGGGGGGGTTTACAATGAGCAGTTCTTC. The variable domain in full, completed from reference TRBV9 and TRBJ2-1, reads DSGVTQTPKHLITATGQRVTLRCSPRSGDLSVYWYQQSLDQGLQFLIQYYNGEERAKGNILERFSAQQFPDLHSELNLSSLELGDSALYFCASSVVGGGVYNEQFFGPGTRLTVL.

This chain's CDR3 is CASSLSVTSGGTGELFF. The DNA for the CDR3 is TGTGCCAGCAGCTTGTCGGTGACTAGCGGGGGCACCGGGGAGCTGTTTTTT. V gene TRBV5-5 combines with J gene TRBJ2-2; 12 nucleotides agree with TRBD2. CDR1 is SGHKS, CDR2 YYEKEE, per germline (reference sequence). The CDR3 runs to 17 residues. The junction had 5 bases not matched to a gene; V was cut back by 1 base and J by 4 bases. Filled out from reference TRBV5-5 and TRBJ2-2, the complete variable domain reads DAGVTQSPTHLIKTRGQQVTLRCSPISGHKSVSWYQQVLGQGPQFIFQYYEKEERGRGNFPDRFSARQFPNYSSELNVNALLLGDSALYLCASSLSVTSGGTGELFFGEGSRLTVL.

CDR3 in amino acids: CASSFYTEAFF. The CDR3 DNA reads as TGTGCCAGCAGTTTCTACACTGAAGCTTTCTTT. This rearrangement joins TRBV28 to TRBJ1-1; D call uncertain. The length of the CDR3 is 11 residues. Germline assignment: CDR1 MDHEN and CDR2 SYDVKM. Trimming removed 3 bases at V and 3 bases at J, with 2 bases between.

The V gene is TRBV19, the J gene TRBJ1-1, with a possible D match to TRBD1 (6 bases). This CDR3 is 14 amino acids long. V lost 5 bases and J 4 bases, leaving 14 bases between the germline ends. The V gene's germline CDR1 is LNHDA and CDR2 SQIVND (reference sequence). The CDR3 region is CASSLPGHSTEAFF. CDR3 bases: TGTGCCAGTAGTCTCCCGGGACATTCCACTGAAGCTTTCTTT.

The chain employs TRBV2 and TRBJ2-4; 9 nucleotides line up with TRBD1. J lost 7 bases, V lost 6 bases, and 7 bases had no gene match. This CDR3 has 14 amino acids. Germline V gene lookup returns CDR1 SNHLY and CDR2 FYNNEI. Here the CDR3 reads CASRDTGGKNIQYF. CDR3 coding DNA: TGTGCCAGCAGGGATACAGGGGGCAAGAACATTCAGTACTTC. Based on the CDR3 plus reference TRBV2 and TRBJ2-4, the full variable domain is EPEVTQTPSHQVTQMGQEVILRCVPISNHLYFYWYRQILGQKVEFLVSFYNNEISEKSEIFDDQFSVERPDGSNFTLKIRSTKLEDSAMYFCASRDTGGKNIQYFGAGTRLSVL.

The chain has TRBV6-5 and TRBJ1-4, with a possible D match to TRBD1 (6 bases). The CDR3 sequence is 14 residues long. Deletions cut 6 bases from V and 8 bases from J, with 16 bases between. Germline V lookup: CDR1 MNHEY, CDR2 SVGAGI. The CDR3 sequence: CASRQGTIGEKLFF. CDR3 DNA: TGTGCCAGCAGACAGGGTACAATAGGGGAAAAACTGTTTTTT.

The V gene is TRBV29-1, the J gene TRBJ1-2; weak D call: TRBD1 (5 bases). The germline V gene encodes CDR1 SQVTM and CDR2 ANQGSEA. The V end lost 4 bases, the J end lost 4 bases, and 16 bases lay between the germline ends. This CDR3 contains 14 residues. CDR3: CSVAVSGGGYGYTF. DNA of the CDR3: TGCAGCGTTGCTGTTTCGGGCGGGGGCTATGGCTACACCTTC.

The V call is TRBV29-1, the J call TRBJ2-1, with 7 bases identical to TRBD1. The CDR3 length is 15 residues. Germline V gives CDR1 SQVTM, CDR2 ANQGSEA. J lost 8 bases, V lost 7 bases, and 17 bases had no gene match. The CDR3 loop reads CSASGQTPKRDEQFF. The CDR3 bases are TGCAGCGCTTCGGGACAGACCCCCAAGAGGGATGAGCAGTTCTTC.

V usage is TRBV6-2 or TRBV6-3 and J usage is TRBJ2-5, with a tentative D call TRBD1 (7 bases). This CDR3 has 14 residues. Germline V gives CDR1 MNHEY, CDR2 SVGEGT. Trimming stripped 0 bases from V and 5 bases from J, with 10 bases between. The CDR3 DNA is TGTGCCAGCAGTTACTCGACAGGGAGGGAGACCCAGTACTTC. Translated: CASSYSTGRETQYF.

This chain links TRBV5-5 with TRBJ1-5; a weak D match, TRBD1 (5 bases). V lost 2 bases to trimming and J lost 9 bases, with 18 bases between them. This CDR3 has 15 residues. The V gene's germline CDR1 is SGHKS and CDR2 YYEKEE (reference sequence). CDR3 loop: CASSLDAYRGSPQHF. In nucleotides, the CDR3 is TGTGCCAGCAGCTTAGACGCTTACCGGGGGTCGCCCCAGCATTTT.

The chain joins TRBV27 to TRBJ2-5, with 9 nucleotides matching TRBD1. Unmatched junction bases numbered 9, after V lost 5 bases and J lost 5 bases. The CDR3 extends over 15 amino acids. Germline CDR1 reads MNHEY; CDR2 reads SMNVEV (reference sequence). CDR3 in DNA: TGTGCCAGCAGTAGCGGGACAGGGAGGGGTGAGACCCAGTACTTC. Translating gives CASSSGTGRGETQYF.

This clone occurred once. The rearrangement uses TRBV6-5 and TRBJ2-7; the match to TRBD1 covers 7 bases. The CDR3 spans 13 residues. Losses at the gene ends were 6 bases for V and 7 bases for J; bases not matched to a gene: 9. Germline CDR1 MNHEY, CDR2 SVGAGI. CDR3 amino acids: CASRDRYGGEQYF. The CDR3, as DNA: TGTGCCAGCAGGGACAGGTACGGCGGTGAGCAGTACTTC.

The V gene is TRBV28, the J gene TRBJ1-1; TRBD1 matches at 9 bases. CDR3 length: 14 residues. CDR1 and CDR2 from the germline V gene are MDHEN and SYDVKM. V shed 10 bases and J 1 base; nucleotides not matched to a gene: 7. The CDR3 nucleotides are TGTGCCAACGGACAGGGGTTGGGGAACACTGAAGCTTTCTTT. This translates into CANGQGLGNTEAFF.